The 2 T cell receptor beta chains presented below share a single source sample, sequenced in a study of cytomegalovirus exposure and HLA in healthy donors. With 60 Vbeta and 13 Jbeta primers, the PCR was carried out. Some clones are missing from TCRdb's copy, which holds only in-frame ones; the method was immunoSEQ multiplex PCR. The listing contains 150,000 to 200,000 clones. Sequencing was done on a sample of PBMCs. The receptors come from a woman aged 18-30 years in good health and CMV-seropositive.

The CDR3 bases are TGTGCCTGGACCACCTTGGGAGGGGACGTTGAAAAACTGTTTTTT. Encoded protein: CAWTTLGGDVEKLFF. V is TRBV30 and J is TRBJ1-4; D is possibly TRBD1 (5 bases). V lost 4 bases and J 7 bases, leaving 19 bases between the germline ends. From germline, CDR1 is GTSNPN and CDR2 SVGIG (reference sequence). The CDR3 contains 15 residues.

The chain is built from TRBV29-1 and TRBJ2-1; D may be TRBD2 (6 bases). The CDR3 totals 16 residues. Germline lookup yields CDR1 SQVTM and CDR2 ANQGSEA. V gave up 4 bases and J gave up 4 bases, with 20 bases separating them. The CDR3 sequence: CSVVLTRPTDYNEQFF. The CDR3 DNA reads TGCAGCGTTGTTCTGACTAGACCTACCGATTACAATGAGCAGTTCTTC.